This T cell receptor (beta chain) was recorded in a study of T cells in Graves' hyperthyroidism and ophthalmopathy. Study information: Peripheral blood was secured at the point of initial diagnosis, before any treatment.

Amplification of TCR beta CDR3 regions used RNA as the template. RT-PCR in the first round (using the HTBI primer set) targeted the TCR CDR3. From the multiplex PCR reads, TCRdb called clonotypes with MiXCR, one entry per CDR3 protein. Here the sample spans approximately 870,000 distinct CDR3 sequences, 38% being singletons. Thyroid ultrasound, orbital computed tomography, clinical symptoms, and serum thyroxine and TRAb underpinned diagnoses. CDR3 length: 14 amino acids. Trimming left V 1 base short and J 11 bases short, with 12 bases between. Germline-derived CDR1 and CDR2 are ENHRY and SYGVKD. The clonotype originates from a man aged 18-30 years with Graves' hyperthyroidism. The V call is TRBV10-3, the J call TRBJ1-6, with D perhaps matching TRBD1 (5 bases). Source material: blood. The CDR3 DNA reads TGTGCCATCAGTGAGTTGGGGGGAGTGGCACCCCTCCACTTT. The encoded protein is CAISELGGVAPLHF.